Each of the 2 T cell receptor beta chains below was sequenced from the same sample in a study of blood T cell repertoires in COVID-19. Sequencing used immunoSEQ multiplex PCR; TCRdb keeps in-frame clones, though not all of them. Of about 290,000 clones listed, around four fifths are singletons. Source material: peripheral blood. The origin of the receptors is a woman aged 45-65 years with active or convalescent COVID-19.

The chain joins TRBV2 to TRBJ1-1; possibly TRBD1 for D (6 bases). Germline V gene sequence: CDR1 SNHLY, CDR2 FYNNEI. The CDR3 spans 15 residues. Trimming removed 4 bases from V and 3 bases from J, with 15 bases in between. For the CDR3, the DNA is TGTGCCAGCAGTGGCCGGGGGCGGGGGGACACTGAAGCTTTCTTT. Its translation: CASSGRGRGDTEAFF. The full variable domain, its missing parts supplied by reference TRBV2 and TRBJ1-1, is EPEVTQTPSHQVTQMGQEVILRCVPISNHLYFYWYRQILGQKVEFLVSFYNNEISEKSEIFDDQFSVERPDGSNFTLKIRSTKLEDSAMYFCASSGRGRGDTEAFFGQGTRLTVV.

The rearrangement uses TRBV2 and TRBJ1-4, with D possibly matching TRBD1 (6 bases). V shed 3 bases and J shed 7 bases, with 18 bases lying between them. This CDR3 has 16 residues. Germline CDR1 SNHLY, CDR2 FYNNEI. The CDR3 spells CASSDRWSFRGEKLFF. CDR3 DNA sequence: TGTGCCAGCAGTGACAGGTGGTCCTTCAGGGGTGAAAAACTGTTTTTT.